This TCR beta chain came from a study of follicular helper T cells after annual influenza vaccination. Findings and limits, study-wide: Recurrent ICOS+CD38+ cTfh clonotypes included tetramer and AIM influenza-specific ones. Day 7 ICOS+CD38+ clones later appeared mostly in ICOS-CD38- cTfh.

Note on this clone: Its target is unknown.

The method was immunoSEQ multiplex PCR; TCRdb's version includes in-frame clones alone and lacks a portion of them. The sample records over 14,000 clones, 70% to 85% being singletons. The V and J ends lost 0 bases and 2 bases, in that order; junction bases with no gene match: 9. The germline gives CDR1 MGHRA, CDR2 YSYEKL. The CDR3 spans 17 residues. Time point in this sample: 2014-2015 season, 7 days after vaccination. Non-naive CD4+CXCR5+PD-1+ cTfh were sorted into ICOS+CD38+ and ICOS-CD38- fractions. The TCR originated in an adult who received the influenza vaccine. The rearrangement joins TRBV4-1 to TRBJ2-5; 7 bases are shared with TRBD2. Sample: CXCR5+ CD38- circulating T follicular helper cells from blood, taken 7 days after influenza vaccination. Subset denoted: circulating Tfh, non-naive CD4+CXCR5+PD-1+ (ICOS+CD38+ or ICOS-CD38-). Here the CDR3 DNA reads TGCGCCAGCAGCCAAGATAGGAGCGGGGTAAAACAAGAGACCCAGTACTTC. Translating gives CASSQDRSGVKQETQYF.